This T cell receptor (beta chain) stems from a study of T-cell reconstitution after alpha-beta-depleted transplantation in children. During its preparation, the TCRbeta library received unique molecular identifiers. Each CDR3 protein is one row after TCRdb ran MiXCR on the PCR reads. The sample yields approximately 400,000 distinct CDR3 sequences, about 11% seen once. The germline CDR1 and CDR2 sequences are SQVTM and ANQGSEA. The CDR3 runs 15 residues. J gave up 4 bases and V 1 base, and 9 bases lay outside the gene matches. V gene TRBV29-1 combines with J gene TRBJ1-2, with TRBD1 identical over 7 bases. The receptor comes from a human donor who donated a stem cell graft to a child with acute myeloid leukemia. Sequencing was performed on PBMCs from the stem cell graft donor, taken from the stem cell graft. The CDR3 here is CSVEATGSASYGYTF. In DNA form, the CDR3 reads TGCAGCGTTGAAGCGACAGGGTCGGCTTCCTATGGCTACACCTTC.